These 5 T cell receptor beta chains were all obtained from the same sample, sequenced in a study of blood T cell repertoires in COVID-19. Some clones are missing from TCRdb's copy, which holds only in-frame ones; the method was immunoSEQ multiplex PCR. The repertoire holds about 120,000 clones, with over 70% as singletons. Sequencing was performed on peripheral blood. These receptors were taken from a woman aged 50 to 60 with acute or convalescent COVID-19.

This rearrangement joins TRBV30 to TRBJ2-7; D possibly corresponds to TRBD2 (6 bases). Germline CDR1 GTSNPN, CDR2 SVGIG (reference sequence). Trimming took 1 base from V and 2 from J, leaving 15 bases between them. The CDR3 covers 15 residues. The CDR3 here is CAWSEAGRTTYEQYF. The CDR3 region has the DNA TGTGCCTGGAGTGAGGCGGGACGAACGACCTACGAGCAGTACTTC.

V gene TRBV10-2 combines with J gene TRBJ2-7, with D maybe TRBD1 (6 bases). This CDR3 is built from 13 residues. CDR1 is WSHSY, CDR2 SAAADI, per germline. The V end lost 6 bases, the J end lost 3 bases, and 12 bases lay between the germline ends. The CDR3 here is CASRRDTLYEQYF. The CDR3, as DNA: TGCGCCAGCAGACGGGACACCCTCTACGAGCAGTACTTC.

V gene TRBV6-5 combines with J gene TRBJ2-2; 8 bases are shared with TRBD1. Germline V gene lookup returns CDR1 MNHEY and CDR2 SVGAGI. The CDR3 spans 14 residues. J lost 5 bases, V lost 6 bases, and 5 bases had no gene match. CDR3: CASRGQGATGELFF. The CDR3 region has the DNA TGTGCCAGCAGAGGCCAGGGGGCGACCGGGGAGCTGTTTTTT.

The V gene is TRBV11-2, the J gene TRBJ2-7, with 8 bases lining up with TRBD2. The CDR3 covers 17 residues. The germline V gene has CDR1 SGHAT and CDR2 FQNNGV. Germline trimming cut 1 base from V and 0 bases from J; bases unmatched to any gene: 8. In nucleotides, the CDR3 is TGTGCCAGCAGCTTAGTTTCTGGCGGGAGGTTCTCCTACGAGCAGTACTTC. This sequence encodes CASSLVSGGRFSYEQYF.

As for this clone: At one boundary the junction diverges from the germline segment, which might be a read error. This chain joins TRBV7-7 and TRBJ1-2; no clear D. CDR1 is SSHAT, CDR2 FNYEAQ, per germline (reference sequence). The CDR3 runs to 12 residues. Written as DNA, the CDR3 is TGTGCTAGCAGCTTACCGGGGATTGGCTACACCTTC. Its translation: CASSLPGIGYTF. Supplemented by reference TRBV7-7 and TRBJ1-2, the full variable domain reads GAGVSQSPRYKVTKRGQDVTLRCDPISSHATLYWYQQALGQGPEFLTYFNYEAQPDKSGLPSDRFSAERPEGSISTLTIQRTEQRDSAMYRCASSLPGIGYTFGSGTRLTVV.